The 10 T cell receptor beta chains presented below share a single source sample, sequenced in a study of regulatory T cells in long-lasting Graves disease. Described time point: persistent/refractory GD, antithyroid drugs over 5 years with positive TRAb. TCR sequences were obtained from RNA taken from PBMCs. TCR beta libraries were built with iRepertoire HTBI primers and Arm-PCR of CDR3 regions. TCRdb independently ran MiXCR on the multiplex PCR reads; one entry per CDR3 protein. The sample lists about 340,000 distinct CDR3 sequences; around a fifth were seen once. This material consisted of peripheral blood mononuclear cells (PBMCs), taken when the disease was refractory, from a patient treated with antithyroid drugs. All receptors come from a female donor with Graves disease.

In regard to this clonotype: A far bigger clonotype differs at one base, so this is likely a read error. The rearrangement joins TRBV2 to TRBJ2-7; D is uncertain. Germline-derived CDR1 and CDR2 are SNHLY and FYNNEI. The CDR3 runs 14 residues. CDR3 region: CASSTGSTSYEQCF. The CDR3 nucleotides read TGTGCCAGCAGCACCGGGTCGACATCCTACGAGCAGTGCTTC.

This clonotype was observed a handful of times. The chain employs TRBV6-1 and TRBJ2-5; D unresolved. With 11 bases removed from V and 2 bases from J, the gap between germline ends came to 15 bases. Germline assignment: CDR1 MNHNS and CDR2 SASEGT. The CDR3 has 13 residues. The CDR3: CAVKKSRQETQYF. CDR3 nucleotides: TGTGCCGTGAAAAAGAGTCGTCAAGAGACCCAGTACTTC.

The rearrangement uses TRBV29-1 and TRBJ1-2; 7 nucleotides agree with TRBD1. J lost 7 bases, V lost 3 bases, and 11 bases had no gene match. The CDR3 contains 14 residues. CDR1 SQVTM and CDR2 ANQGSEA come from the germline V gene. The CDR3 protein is CSVDDGQVEVGYTF. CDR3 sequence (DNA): TGCAGCGTTGATGATGGACAGGTGGAGGTTGGCTACACCTTC.

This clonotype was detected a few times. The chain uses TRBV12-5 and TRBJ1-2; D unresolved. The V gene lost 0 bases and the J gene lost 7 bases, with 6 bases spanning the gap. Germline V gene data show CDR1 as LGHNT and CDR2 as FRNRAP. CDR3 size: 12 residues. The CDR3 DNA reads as TGTGCTAGTGGTTTGGTACGAGGTGGCTACACCTTC. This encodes CASGLVRGGYTF.

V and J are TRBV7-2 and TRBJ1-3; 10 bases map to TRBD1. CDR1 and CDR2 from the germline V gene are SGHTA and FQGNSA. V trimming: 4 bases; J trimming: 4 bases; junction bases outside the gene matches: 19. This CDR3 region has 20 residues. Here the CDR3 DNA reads TGTGCCAGCAGCTCCCGACCGGGACAGGGGACCTTCAGGGGGGGAAACACCATATATTTT. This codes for CASSSRPGQGTFRGGNTIYF.

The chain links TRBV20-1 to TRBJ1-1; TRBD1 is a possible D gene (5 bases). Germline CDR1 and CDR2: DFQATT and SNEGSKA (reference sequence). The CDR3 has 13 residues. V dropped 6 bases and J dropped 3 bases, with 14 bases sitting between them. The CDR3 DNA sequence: TGCAGTGCGGGGACTGTTATGGACACTGAAGCTTTCTTT. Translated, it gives CSAGTVMDTEAFF.

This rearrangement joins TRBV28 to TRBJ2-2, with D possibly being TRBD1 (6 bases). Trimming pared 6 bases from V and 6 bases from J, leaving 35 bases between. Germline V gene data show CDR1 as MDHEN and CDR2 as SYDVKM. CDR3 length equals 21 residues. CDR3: CASRRPRDTNLDRYNAGELFF. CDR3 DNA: TGTGCCAGCAGGCGACCACGGGACACCAACCTAGATCGGTATAACGCCGGGGAGCTGTTTTTT.

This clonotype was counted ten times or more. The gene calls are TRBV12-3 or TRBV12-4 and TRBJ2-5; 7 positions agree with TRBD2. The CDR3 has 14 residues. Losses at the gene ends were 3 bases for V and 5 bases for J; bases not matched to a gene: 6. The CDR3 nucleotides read TGTGCCAGCAGTTTTATGGGGGGGGATGAGACCCAGTACTTC. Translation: CASSFMGGDETQYF.

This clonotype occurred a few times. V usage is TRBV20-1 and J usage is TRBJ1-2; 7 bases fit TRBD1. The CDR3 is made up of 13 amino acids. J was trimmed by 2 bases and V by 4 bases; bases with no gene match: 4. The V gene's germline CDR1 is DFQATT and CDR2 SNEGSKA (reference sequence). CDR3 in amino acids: CSATSGGNYGYTF. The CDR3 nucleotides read TGCAGTGCTACCTCAGGGGGGAACTATGGCTACACCTTC.

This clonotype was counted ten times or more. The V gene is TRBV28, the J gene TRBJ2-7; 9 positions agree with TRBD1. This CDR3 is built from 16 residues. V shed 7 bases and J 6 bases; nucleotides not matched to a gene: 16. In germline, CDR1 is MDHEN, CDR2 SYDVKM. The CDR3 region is CASIRTGVGLIAEQYF. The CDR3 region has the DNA TGTGCCAGCATCAGGACAGGGGTGGGCCTAATTGCCGAGCAGTACTTC.